What follows are 13 T cell receptor beta chains derived from one specimen sequenced in a study of tissue T cells after allogeneic stem cell transplantation. The method was immunoSEQ multiplex PCR; TCRdb's version includes in-frame clones alone and lacks a portion of them. The repertoire holds over 1,500 clones, with roughly 53% as singletons. Specified time point: mouse harvest day 14 after allogeneic transplant. The graft held 10^6 splenic CD5+ T cells and 10^7 T-cell-depleted bone marrow cells. The sample taken for sequencing was blood. The receptor source for this set is a female BALB/c mouse given C57BL/6 T cells with graft-versus-host disease after an allogeneic hematopoietic cell transplant.

A single count supports this clone. One base separates it from a far larger clone, so it is likely a read error. Gene labels here are mouse ones. The read halts 1 residue ahead of the CDR3 end, with the missing end drawn from the germline J gene. J is TRBJ2-7 and V is TRBV29; the D gene is possibly TRBD1 (5 bases). This CDR3 has 11 residues. Trimming removed 8 bases at V and 7 bases at J, with 12 bases between. Germline V gene lookup returns CDR1 MSHET and CDR2 SYDVDS. The covered CDR3 bases are TGTGCTAGCGGGCCAGGGAACGAACAGTAC. Its protein product is CASGPGNEQY. The complete CDR3 reads CASGPGNEQYF.

Concerning this clone: Here the gene names and germline are mouse. The read halts 1 residue ahead of the CDR3 end, with the missing end drawn from the germline J gene. V and J are TRBV26 and TRBJ2-7, with 7 bases matching TRBD2. The CDR3 spans 14 residues. V was pared by 2 bases and J by 0 bases, with 1 base of the junction left unmatched. The germline CDR1 and CDR2 sequences are KGHPV and FQNQEV (reference sequence). CDR3: CASSLDWVSYEQYF. The CDR3 bases that were read are TGTGCCAGCAGTCTGGACTGGGTCTCCTATGAACAGTAC.

This clone was picked up a small number of times. These gene names are mouse names. The read gets to within 1 residue of the CDR3 end, and the germline J gene fills in the rest. This chain joins TRBV12-2 and TRBJ2-3; 12 bases are shared with TRBD2. There are 16 residues in the CDR3. Germline CDR1 SGHLS, CDR2 HYDKME. V lost 4 bases, J lost 0 bases, and 4 bases stayed unmatched. CDR3 loop: CASSRGLGGSAETLYF. Incomplete CDR3 DNA: TGTGCCAGCTCCCGGGGACTGGGGGGTAGTGCAGAAACGCTGTAT.

By share of the sample, this clone is medium-sized (0.01 to 0.1%). The gene names here belong to mouse. The sequence runs out 1 residue before the end of the CDR3; the remainder is reconstructed from the germline J gene. This chain joins TRBV12-1 and TRBJ1-4; no clear D. The CDR3 sequence is 13 residues long. V gave up 1 base and J gave up 2 bases, with 4 bases separating them. Germline lookup yields CDR1 SGHSN and CDR2 HYEKVE. CDR3 amino acids: CASSLTSNERLFF. The covered CDR3 bases are TGTGCCAGCTCTCTGACATCCAACGAAAGATTATTT.

On this clone: Gene labels here are mouse ones. The CDR3 extends 1 residue past the end of the read, so its final part is completed from the germline J gene. The chain couples TRBV20 to TRBJ2-5; possible D gene TRBD1, 5 bases. V was shortened by 0 bases and J by 6 bases, with 13 bases between the two germline ends. The CDR3 contains 14 residues. Looked up from germline, CDR1 is GFQATS and CDR2 is STVNSAI. Incomplete CDR3 DNA: TGTGGTGCTAGGGATCGGCAGGGAGGTGACACCCAGTAC. Translating it yields CGARDRQGGDTQY. Given in full, the CDR3 is CGARDRQGGDTQYF.

A note on this clone: The genes and germline here are from mouse. Sequencing ends 1 residue short of the CDR3 end; the germline J gene provides the rest. The genes are TRBV26 and TRBJ2-4, with 7 positions matching TRBD1. The trim removed 6 bases at V and 5 bases at J, leaving 5 bases unmatched. Per the germline V gene, CDR1 is KGHPV and CDR2 is FQNQEV (reference sequence). This CDR3 contains 13 residues. CDR3 residues: CASSRDSGNTLYF. CDR3 DNA, as far as it was read: TGTGCCAGCAGCCGGGACAGCGGAAACACCTTGTAC.

A remark on this clone: The germline and genes are mouse ones. From the germline J gene comes the end of the CDR3, since the read stops 1 residue before it. This sequence joins TRBV26 and TRBJ2-7; 7 bases match TRBD1. This CDR3 has 13 amino acids. Trimming at V came to 4 bases and at J to 0 bases, leaving 0 bases not matched to a gene. Germline lookup yields CDR1 KGHPV and CDR2 FQNQEV (reference sequence). The part of the CDR3 DNA that was read is TGTGCCAGCAGTCGGGACAGCTCCTATGAACAGTAC. Translated: CASSRDSSYEQY. The whole CDR3 protein reads CASSRDSSYEQYF.

Remarks on this clone: Mouse germline and gene names are used. Sequencing ends 1 residue short of the CDR3 end; the germline J gene provides the rest. V gene TRBV26 combines with J gene TRBJ1-2; D remains ambiguous. Germline values: CDR1 KGHPV, CDR2 FQNQEV (reference sequence). The CDR3 sequence is 13 residues long. V lost 2 bases to trimming and J lost 0 bases, with 4 bases between them. CDR3 residues: CASSLDTNSDYTF. The CDR3 bases that were read are TGTGCCAGCAGTCTGGACACAAACTCCGACTACACC.

This clone was detected only a few times. The genes and germline here are from mouse. The DNA ends 1 residue before the CDR3 does, and the rest of the CDR3 is filled in from the germline J gene. The chain couples TRBV17 to TRBJ1-1; D is perhaps TRBD1 (6 bases). The CDR3 is 14 residues long. The germline V and J ends were trimmed by 4 bases and 0 bases, with 9 bases remaining between them. The germline gives CDR1 MNHDT, CDR2 YYDKIL. The CDR3 sequence is CASSIPGANTEVFF. Incomplete CDR3 DNA: TGTGCTAGCAGTATCCCAGGGGCAAACACAGAAGTCTTC.

A word on this clone: These gene names are mouse names. Read data end 1 residue before the CDR3 end; the end is taken from the germline J gene. The chain uses TRBV12-1 and TRBJ1-6, with D possibly TRBD1 on 6 matching bases. TRBJ1-6 is identified as an open reading frame with a role that is uncertain. V lost 4 bases to trimming and J lost 3 bases, with 12 bases between them. The CDR3 runs 15 residues. Germline V gene lookup returns CDR1 SGHSN and CDR2 HYEKVE. The CDR3 region is CASSPRDIYNSPLYF. The covered CDR3 bases are TGTGCCAGCTCCCCCCGGGACATCTATAATTCGCCCCTCTAC.

About this clone itself: Gene names are mouse gene names. The sequenced part of the CDR3 DNA is TGTGCTAGCAGTTTATCGGGACAGGGAAACACAGAAGTCTTC. As protein: CASSLSGQGNTEVF. In full, the CDR3 is CASSLSGQGNTEVFF. The chain carries TRBV29 and TRBJ1-1; 9 positions agree with TRBD1. The CDR3 end lies 1 residue beyond the end of the read and is filled in from the germline J gene. Looked up from germline, CDR1 is MSHET and CDR2 is SYDVDS. V trimming: 0 bases; J trimming: 1 base; junction bases outside the gene matches: 0. CDR3 size: 15 residues.

This clone appeared a single time. The genes and germline here are from mouse. CDR3 protein: CASSPGVETLYF. The sequenced CDR3 bases are TGTGCCAGCAGCCCAGGGGTGGAAACGCTGTAT. This chain connects TRBV3 to TRBJ2-3, with D tentatively TRBD1 (6 bases). The CDR3 end lies 1 residue beyond the end of the read and is filled in from the germline J gene. Germline values: CDR1 SNHLY, CDR2 FYNGKV (reference sequence). The CDR3 covers 12 residues. The ends were cut back, 5 bases at V and 6 bases at J, with 9 bases in the middle.

Concerning this clone itself: Genes and germline come from the mouse. The CDR3 end lies 1 residue beyond the end of the read and is filled in from the germline J gene. The chain has TRBV26 and TRBJ2-2; D unresolved. CDR3 length equals 12 residues. Germline CDR1 KGHPV, CDR2 FQNQEV (reference sequence). With 7 bases removed from V and 0 bases from J, the gap between germline ends came to 3 bases. Incomplete CDR3 DNA: TGTGCCAGCACAACAAACACCGGGCAGCTCTAC. This encodes CASTTNTGQLY. In full, the CDR3 reads CASTTNTGQLYF.